A single sample is the source of the 18 T cell receptor beta chains below, sequenced in a study of naive and memory T cell subsets. The library had UMIs added by 3' ligation of an oligonucleotide to TCR cDNA. Amplification of ligated cDNA took four PCR rounds with SP2 and nested alpha and beta constant primers. TCRdb re-derived calls from the 5' RACE reads in MiXCR, one entry per CDR3 protein. The table shows approximately 30,000 distinct CDR3 sequences, with 16% occurring only once. The receptors were sampled from a female donor in good health.

This clonotype is medium-sized (0.01 to 0.1%) by share. The chain is built from TRBV6-5 and TRBJ1-1, with 7 bases fitting TRBD1. With 6 bases clipped from V and 0 bases from J, the junction kept 7 bases outside the gene matches. The germline CDR1 and CDR2 sequences are MNHEY and SVGAGI. There are 15 residues in the CDR3. The CDR3 DNA is TGTGCCAGCAGCCCCCCGACAGGGTTGAACACTGAAGCTTTCTTT. Its translation: CASSPPTGLNTEAFF.

This clonotype was seen repeatedly, ten times or more. This chain joins TRBV7-2 and TRBJ1-5; unclear D gene. Deletions cut 5 bases from V and 12 bases from J, with 17 bases between. The CDR3 is 13 amino acids. Germline V gene data show CDR1 as SGHTA and CDR2 as FQGNSA. For the CDR3, the DNA is TGTGCCAGCAGCCCACTAGTCGGTATGGACCAGCATTTT. Amino acids: CASSPLVGMDQHF.

This clonotype came up a few times. V usage is TRBV12-3 or TRBV12-4 and J usage is TRBJ2-2; unclear D gene. The V end was cut by 5 bases, the J end by 4 bases, with 11 bases between. The length of the CDR3 is 14 residues. CDR3 coding DNA: TGTGCCAGCAGTGCCTTCCGGGCCACCGGGGAGCTGTTTTTT. Residues: CASSAFRATGELFF.

This clonotype was counted between two and nine times. The V and J genes are TRBV7-9 and TRBJ2-6; a weak D match, TRBD1 (5 bases). Trimming removed 4 bases from V and 2 bases from J, with 15 bases in between. Per the germline V gene, CDR1 is SEHNR and CDR2 is FQNEAQ (reference sequence). The CDR3 totals 17 residues. The CDR3 protein is CASSSYLTVTGANVLTF. CDR3 DNA: TGTGCCAGCAGCTCCTACCTGACAGTAACTGGGGCCAACGTCCTGACTTTC.

This clonotype was detected ten times or more. V is TRBV5-1 and J is TRBJ2-3, with 12 positions matching TRBD2. Per germline, CDR1 SGHRS and CDR2 YFSETQ. This CDR3 is built from 17 residues. Unmatched junction bases numbered 5, after V lost 0 bases and J lost 3 bases. The CDR3, as DNA: TGCGCCAGCAGCTTGGCCCCGGGGACTAGCGGGACAGATACGCAGTATTTT. Residues: CASSLAPGTSGTDTQYF. Full variable domain (missing parts from reference TRBV5-1 and TRBJ2-3): KAGVTQTPRYLIKTRGQQVTLSCSPISGHRSVSWYQQTPGQGLQFLFEYFSETQRNKGNFPGRFSGRQFSNSRSEMNVSTLELGDSALYLCASSLAPGTSGTDTQYFGPGTRLTVL.

The chain recombines TRBV6-6 with TRBJ1-1; no clear D gene. CDR1 and CDR2 from the germline V gene are MNHNY and SVGAGI (reference sequence). This CDR3 comprises 16 residues. The V and J ends lost 0 bases and 6 bases respectively, with 17 bases between them. CDR3 nucleotides: TGTGCCAGCAGTTACTCTGAGGCACGAGGCAGCGCTGAAGCTTTCTTT. Residues: CASSYSEARGSAEAFF.

The genes are TRBV6-2 or TRBV6-3 and TRBJ2-7; 7 positions agree with TRBD1. The CDR3 runs to 16 residues. CDR1 is MNHEY and CDR2 is SVGEGT in the germline V gene. The V gene end was trimmed by 0 bases and the J gene end by 3 bases; junction bases not matched to a gene: 8. This chain's CDR3 is CASSYSGQGVDYEQYF. CDR3 sequence (DNA): TGTGCCAGCAGTTACTCGGGTCAGGGGGTCGACTACGAGCAGTACTTC.

The chain links TRBV18 to TRBJ1-1; D unclear. The CDR3 covers 12 residues. CDR1 KGHSH and CDR2 LQKENI come from the germline V gene. V was cut by 3 bases and J by 7 bases, with 9 bases left in between. Here the CDR3 reads CASSPGQIEAFF. The CDR3 coding sequence is TGTGCCAGCTCACCGGGCCAGATTGAAGCTTTCTTT.

The J gene is TRBJ2-7, the V gene TRBV5-1, with D possibly being TRBD1 (6 bases). The ends were cut back, 0 bases at V and 0 bases at J, with 10 bases in the middle. The germline CDR1 and CDR2 sequences are SGHRS and YFSETQ. CDR3 size: 15 residues. The CDR3 DNA reads TGCGCCAGCAGCTTGGGGGGGACAAACTCCTACGAGCAGTACTTC. Amino acid sequence: CASSLGGTNSYEQYF.

This clonotype ranks as medium-sized. The chain recombines TRBV6-4 with TRBJ2-1, with 8 bases fitting TRBD2. Germline values: CDR1 MRHNA, CDR2 SNTAGT. There are 16 residues in the CDR3. Trimming cost V 0 bases and J 9 bases; bases outside gene matches: 10. CDR3 loop: CASSDSNSGDISEQFF. CDR3 in DNA: TGTGCCAGCAGTGACTCCAATAGCGGGGACATTAGTGAGCAGTTCTTC.

The chain combines TRBV20-1 with TRBJ2-3; TRBD2 aligns across 11 bases. This CDR3 is 14 amino acids long. CDR1 DFQATT and CDR2 SNEGSKA come from the germline V gene (reference sequence). The J segment lost 1 base and the V segment lost 5 bases, leaving 2 bases of the junction unmatched. This CDR3 reads CSAETSGGTDTQYF. The CDR3 DNA is TGCAGTGCTGAGACTAGCGGGGGCACAGATACGCAGTATTTT.

In its sample, this clonotype was seen a few times. This chain connects TRBV7-2 to TRBJ1-2; the D is unclear. CDR1 is SGHTA, CDR2 FQGNSA, per germline. The germline V and J ends were trimmed by 2 bases and 6 bases, with 13 bases remaining between them. The CDR3 is 14 residues long. This CDR3 reads CASSLSRGVDGYTF. DNA for the CDR3: TGTGCCAGCAGCTTAAGTCGCGGAGTGGATGGCTACACCTTC.

This clonotype was recorded a few times. The rearrangement uses TRBV6-5 and TRBJ2-2; D possibly matches TRBD1 or TRBD2 (5 bases each). The CDR3 is 15 amino acids. Trimming pared 7 bases from V and 6 bases from J, leaving 18 bases between. Germline V CDR1 and CDR2: MNHEY, SVGAGI. CDR3 coding DNA: TGTGCCAGCAAAACCGAGCCCTTGGGGGCCGGGGAGCTGTTTTTT. It is translated as CASKTEPLGAGELFF.

This clonotype was counted only a few times. This chain uses TRBV12-3 or TRBV12-4 with TRBJ2-1, with 7 nucleotides matching TRBD2. The CDR3 loop spans 15 amino acids. V was pared by 7 bases and J by 8 bases, with 14 bases of the junction left unmatched. CDR3 nucleotides: TGTGCCAGCACAAAAATCGGGGGGATTCTCCATGAGCAGTTCTTC. This codes for CASTKIGGILHEQFF.

This clonotype was counted at least ten times. V is TRBV29-1 and J is TRBJ1-5; no reliable D call. Trimming took off 4 bases at V and 7 bases at J, with 14 bases between the two ends. This CDR3 has 13 amino acids. The germline gives CDR1 SQVTM, CDR2 ANQGSEA. CDR3 sequence reads: CSVGRGFGQPQHF. The DNA of the CDR3 is TGCAGCGTTGGGCGAGGGTTCGGGCAGCCCCAGCATTTT.

This clonotype was recorded a few times. The chain has TRBV9 and TRBJ2-7; D is perhaps TRBD2 (5 bases). Trimming cost V 0 bases and J 6 bases, with 16 bases left between them. Germline lookup yields CDR1 SGDLS and CDR2 YYNGEE. The CDR3 length is 15 residues. The DNA for the CDR3 is TGTGCCAGCAGCGTAGGGCGGGTTTCGGCGAGCGAGCAGTACTTC. The encoded protein is CASSVGRVSASEQYF.

This clonotype was seen only a few times. This chain uses TRBV10-3 with TRBJ1-1, with TRBD1 identical over 7 bases. The CDR3 consists of 14 residues. V shed 2 bases and J 4 bases; nucleotides not matched to a gene: 4. The germline CDR1 and CDR2 sequences are ENHRY and SYGVKD. CDR3: CAISENTGVTEAFF. The CDR3 DNA reads TGTGCCATCAGTGAGAACACAGGGGTCACTGAAGCTTTCTTT.

The chain is built from TRBV5-1 and TRBJ1-2; D is unclear. The length of the CDR3 is 16 residues. The ends were cut back, 4 bases at V and 6 bases at J, with 22 bases in the middle. From germline, CDR1 is SGHRS and CDR2 YFSETQ. The CDR3 here is CASSPGLSGRGNGYTF. The DNA for the CDR3 is TGCGCCAGCAGCCCAGGCTTGAGCGGGCGCGGCAATGGCTACACCTTC.